The rows below give T cell receptor beta chains drawn from one sample of a study of T cells in localized non-small cell lung cancer. The assay was immunoSEQ multiplex PCR, and TCRdb's table has in-frame clones only and misses some. The profile shows about 1,100 clones, nearly 25% of them singletons. The sequencing used normal lung tissue next to the tumor, collected before any cancer treatment. These receptors were obtained from a woman between 40 and 69 years old with stage I squamous cell lung carcinoma. Each CDR3 is given with its conserved first and last residue. A D gene is named only where the DNA matches it firmly. Rows may omit the clone size; those that give it use once, few, many or a size class.

v_call	clone_size	j_call	d_call	cdr3_aa	cdr3_nt
TRBV11-3	medium-sized	TRBJ1-2	TRBD1	CASSLGPGGSYGYTF	TGTGCCAGCAGCTTAGGGCCAGGGGGGAGCTATGGCTACACCTTC
TRBV6-8	NA	TRBJ2-4	NA	CASSDRSRDTGDKNIQYF	TGTGCCAGCAGTGACCGTTCTCGGGATACGGGGGACAAAAACATTCAGTACTTC
TRBV11-3	few	TRBJ1-2	TRBD1	CASSFRQGMRGYTF	TGTGCCAGCAGCTTCAGACAGGGGATGCGTGGCTACACCTTC
TRBV19	NA	TRBJ2-3	TRBD2	CASSSRLASSDTQYF	TGTGCCAGTAGTTCCCGACTAGCGTCCTCAGATACGCAGTATTTT
TRBV18	NA	TRBJ2-1	TRBD1	CASSSLSGQGGHEQFF	TGTGCCAGCTCATCCCTCTCGGGACAGGGGGGGCATGAGCAGTTCTTC
TRBV19	NA	TRBJ2-7	TRBD1	CASFGTAPYEQYF	TGTGCCAGTTTCGGGACAGCCCCCTACGAGCAGTACTTC
TRBV9	few	TRBJ1-5	TRBD1	CASSGATGNQPQHF	TGTGCCAGCAGTGGAGCGACAGGGAATCAGCCCCAGCATTTT
TRBV6-8	large	TRBJ2-7	NA	CASGRGSPYEQYF	TGTGCCAGCGGTAGGGGGAGTCCCTACGAGCAGTACTTC
TRBV12-5	NA	TRBJ2-7	NA	CASGLSPLAATTYEQYF	TGTGCTAGTGGTTTGAGCCCTCTCGCGGCAACTACCTACGAGCAGTACTTC
TRBV9	NA	TRBJ1-2	NA	CANTGTNYGYTF	TGTGCCAACACCGGGACAAACTATGGCTACACCTTC
TRBV11-3	few	TRBJ1-2	NA	CASSPGLGYYGYTF	TGTGCCAGCAGCCCCGGGTTAGGGTACTATGGCTACACCTTC
TRBV6-8	few	TRBJ1-5	NA	CASRPWIDSNQPQHF	TGTGCCAGCAGGCCTTGGATTGATAGCAATCAGCCCCAGCATTTT
TRBV6-8	few	TRBJ2-7	TRBD1	CASRGLGQGQREQYF	TGTGCCAGCAGGGGGCTCGGACAGGGGCAACGCGAGCAGTACTTC
TRBV9	NA	TRBJ1-5	NA	CAAALQENQPQHF	TGTGCCGCCGCGTTACAGGAGAATCAGCCCCAGCATTTT
TRBV19	NA	TRBJ1-5	TRBD1	CASSIVVGTGINSNQPQHF	TGTGCCAGTAGTATCGTCGTCGGGACAGGTATTAATAGCAATCAGCCCCAGCATTTT
TRBV10-2	NA	TRBJ2-7	TRBD1	CASSPGQGLYEQYF	TGCGCCAGCAGTCCGGGACAGGGGCTGTACGAGCAGTACTTC
TRBV9	NA	TRBJ1-6	NA	CASSVGPKGESPLHF	TGTGCCAGCAGCGTAGGCCCGAAGGGGGAATCACCCCTCCACTTT
TRBV18	NA	TRBJ1-6	TRBD1	CASSPGTGYDSPLHF	TGTGCCAGCTCACCGGGGACAGGGTATGATTCACCCCTCCACTTT
TRBV19	NA	TRBJ1-1	TRBD1	CASSIANRGGPEAFF	TGTGCCAGTAGTATAGCCAACAGGGGTGGGCCTGAAGCTTTCTTT
TRBV28	once	TRBJ2-3	NA	CASSYTATDTQYF	TGTGCCAGCAGTTATACAGCCACAGATACGCAGTATTTT
TRBV14	NA	TRBJ1-2	TRBD1	CASSLTGTGPNFYGYTF	TGTGCCAGCAGCCTAACCGGGACAGGACCCAACTTCTATGGCTACACCTTC
TRBV19	few	TRBJ2-5	TRBD2	CASSILAGGVGETQYF	TGTGCCAGTAGTATACTAGCGGGAGGGGTAGGGGAGACCCAGTACTTC
TRBV6-8	few	TRBJ1-1	NA	CASSDIPGVYTEAFF	TGTGCCAGCAGTGATATTCCGGGGGTATACACTGAAGCTTTCTTT
TRBV11-3	NA	TRBJ1-5	NA	CASSPRGARSNQPQHF	TGTGCCAGCAGCCCCCGCGGGGCCAGGAGCAATCAGCCCCAGCATTTT